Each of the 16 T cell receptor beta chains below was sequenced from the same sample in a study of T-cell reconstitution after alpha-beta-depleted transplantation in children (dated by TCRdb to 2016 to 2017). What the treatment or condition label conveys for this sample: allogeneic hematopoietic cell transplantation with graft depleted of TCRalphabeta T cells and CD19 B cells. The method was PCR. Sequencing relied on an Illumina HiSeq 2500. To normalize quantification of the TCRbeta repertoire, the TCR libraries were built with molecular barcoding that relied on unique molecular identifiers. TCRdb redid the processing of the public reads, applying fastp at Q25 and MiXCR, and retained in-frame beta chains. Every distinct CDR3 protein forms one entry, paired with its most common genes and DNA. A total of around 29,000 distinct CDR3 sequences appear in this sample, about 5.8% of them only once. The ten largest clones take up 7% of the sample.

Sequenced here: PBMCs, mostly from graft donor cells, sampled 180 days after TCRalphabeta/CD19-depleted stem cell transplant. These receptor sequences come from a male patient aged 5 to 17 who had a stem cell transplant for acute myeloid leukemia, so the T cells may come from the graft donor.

The CDR3 is CASTLRPADTQYF. CDR3 sequence (DNA): TGTGCCAGCACACTCCGACCTGCAGATACGCAGTATTTT. This chain connects TRBV6-2 or TRBV6-3 to TRBJ2-3; D remains unclear. In germline, CDR1 is MNHEY, CDR2 SVGEGT. V lost 7 bases, J lost 4 bases, and 12 bases lay in between. The length of the CDR3 is 13 residues.

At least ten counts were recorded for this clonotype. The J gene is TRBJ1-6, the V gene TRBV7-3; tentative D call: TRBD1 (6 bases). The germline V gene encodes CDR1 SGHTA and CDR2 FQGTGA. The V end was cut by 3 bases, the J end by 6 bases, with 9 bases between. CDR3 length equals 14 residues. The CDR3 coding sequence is TGTGCCAGCAGCTTTCAGGGGACTAATTCACCCCTCCACTTT. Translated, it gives CASSFQGTNSPLHF. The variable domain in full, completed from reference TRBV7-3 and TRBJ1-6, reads GAGVSQTPSNKVTEKGKYVELRCDPISGHTALYWYRQSLGQGPEFLIYFQGTGAADDSGLPNDRFFAVRPEGSVSTLKIQRTERGDSAVYLCASSFQGTNSPLHFGNGTRLTVT.

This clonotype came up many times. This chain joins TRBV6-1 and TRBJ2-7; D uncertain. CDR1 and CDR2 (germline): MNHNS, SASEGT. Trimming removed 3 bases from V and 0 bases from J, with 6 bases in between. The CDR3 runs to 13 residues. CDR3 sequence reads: CASSDRASYEQYF. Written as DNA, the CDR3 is TGTGCCAGCAGTGACCGGGCCTCCTACGAGCAGTACTTC.

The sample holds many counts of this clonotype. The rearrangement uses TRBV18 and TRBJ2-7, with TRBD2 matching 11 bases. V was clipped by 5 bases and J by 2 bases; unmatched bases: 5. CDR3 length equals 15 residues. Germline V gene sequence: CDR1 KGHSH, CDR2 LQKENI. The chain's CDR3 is CASSAGLAAPYEQYF. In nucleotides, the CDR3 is TGTGCCAGCTCAGCGGGACTAGCGGCCCCCTACGAGCAGTACTTC.

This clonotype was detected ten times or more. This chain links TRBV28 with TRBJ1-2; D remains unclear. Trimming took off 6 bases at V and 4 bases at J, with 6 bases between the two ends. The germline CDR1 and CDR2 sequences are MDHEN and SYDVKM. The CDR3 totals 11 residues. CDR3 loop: CASSSPYGYTF. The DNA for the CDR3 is TGTGCCAGCAGCTCACCCTATGGCTACACCTTC.

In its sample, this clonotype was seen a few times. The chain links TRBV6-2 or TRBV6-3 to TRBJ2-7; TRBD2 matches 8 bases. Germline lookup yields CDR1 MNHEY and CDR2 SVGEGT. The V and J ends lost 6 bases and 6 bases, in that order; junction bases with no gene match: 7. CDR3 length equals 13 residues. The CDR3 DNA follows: TGTGCCAGCAGGGGACTAGTAGAGACCGAGCAGTACTTC. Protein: CASRGLVETEQYF.

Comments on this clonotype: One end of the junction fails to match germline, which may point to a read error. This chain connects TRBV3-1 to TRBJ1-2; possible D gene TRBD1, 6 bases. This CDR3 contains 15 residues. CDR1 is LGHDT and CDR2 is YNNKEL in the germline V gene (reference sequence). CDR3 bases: TGTGCCACCAGCCAAGCCAGGGGCCACCGCTATGGCTACACCTTC. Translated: CATSQARGHRYGYTF.

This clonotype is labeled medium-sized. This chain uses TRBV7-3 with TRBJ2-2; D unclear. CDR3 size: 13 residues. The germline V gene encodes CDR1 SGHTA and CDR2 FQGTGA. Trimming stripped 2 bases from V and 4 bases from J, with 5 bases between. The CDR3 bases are TGTGCCAGCAGCTTATACGGCACCGGGGAGCTGTTTTTT. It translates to CASSLYGTGELFF.

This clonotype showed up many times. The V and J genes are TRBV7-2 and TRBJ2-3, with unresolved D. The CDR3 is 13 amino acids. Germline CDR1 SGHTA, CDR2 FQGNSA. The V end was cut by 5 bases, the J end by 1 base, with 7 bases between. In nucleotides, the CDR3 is TGTGCCAGCAGCCCCCTCCGCACAGATACGCAGTATTTT. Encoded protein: CASSPLRTDTQYF.

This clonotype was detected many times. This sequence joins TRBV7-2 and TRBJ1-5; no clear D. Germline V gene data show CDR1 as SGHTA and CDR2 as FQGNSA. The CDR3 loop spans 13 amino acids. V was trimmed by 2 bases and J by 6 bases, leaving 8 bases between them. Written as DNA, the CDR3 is TGTGCCAGCAGCTTATCGTCAGGTCAGCCCCAGCATTTT. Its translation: CASSLSSGQPQHF.

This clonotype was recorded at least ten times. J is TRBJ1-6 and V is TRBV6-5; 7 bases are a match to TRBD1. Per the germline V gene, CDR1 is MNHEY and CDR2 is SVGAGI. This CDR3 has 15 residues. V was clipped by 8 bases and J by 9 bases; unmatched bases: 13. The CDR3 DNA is TGTGCCAGCGGCCCTACAGGGGTTGTGAGTTCACCCCTCCACTTT. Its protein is CASGPTGVVSSPLHF.

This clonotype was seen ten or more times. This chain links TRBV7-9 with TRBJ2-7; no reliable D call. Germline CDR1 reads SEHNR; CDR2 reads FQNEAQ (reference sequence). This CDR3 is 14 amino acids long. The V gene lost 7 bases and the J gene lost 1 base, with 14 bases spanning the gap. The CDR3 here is CASNDMGGSYEQYF. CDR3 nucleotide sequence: TGTGCCAGCAACGATATGGGCGGATCCTACGAGCAGTACTTC.

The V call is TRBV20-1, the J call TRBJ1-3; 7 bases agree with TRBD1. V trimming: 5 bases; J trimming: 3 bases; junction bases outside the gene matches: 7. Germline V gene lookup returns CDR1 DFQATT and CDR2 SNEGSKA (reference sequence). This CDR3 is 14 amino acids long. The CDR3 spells CSAPGQFDGNTIYF. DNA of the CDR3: TGCAGTGCTCCGGGACAGTTTGATGGAAACACCATATATTTT.

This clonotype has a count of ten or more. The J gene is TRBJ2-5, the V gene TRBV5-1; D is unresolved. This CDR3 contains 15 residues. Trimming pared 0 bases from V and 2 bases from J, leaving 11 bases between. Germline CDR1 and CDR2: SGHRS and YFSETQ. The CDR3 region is CASSLAGRAQETQYF. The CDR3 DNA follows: TGCGCCAGCAGCTTGGCCGGAAGGGCGCAAGAGACCCAGTACTTC.

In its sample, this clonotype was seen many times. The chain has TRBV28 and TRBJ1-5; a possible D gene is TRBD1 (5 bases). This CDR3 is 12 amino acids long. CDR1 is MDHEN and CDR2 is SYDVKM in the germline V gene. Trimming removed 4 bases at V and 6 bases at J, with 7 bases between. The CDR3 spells CASSSGGQPQHF. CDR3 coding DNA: TGTGCCAGCAGTTCTGGGGGTCAGCCCCAGCATTTT.

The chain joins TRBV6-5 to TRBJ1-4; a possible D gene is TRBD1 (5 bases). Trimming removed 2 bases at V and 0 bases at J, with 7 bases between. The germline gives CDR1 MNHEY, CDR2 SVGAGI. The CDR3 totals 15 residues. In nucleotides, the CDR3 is TGTGCCAGCAGTTACACGACAGCAACTAATGAAAAACTGTTTTTT. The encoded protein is CASSYTTATNEKLFF.